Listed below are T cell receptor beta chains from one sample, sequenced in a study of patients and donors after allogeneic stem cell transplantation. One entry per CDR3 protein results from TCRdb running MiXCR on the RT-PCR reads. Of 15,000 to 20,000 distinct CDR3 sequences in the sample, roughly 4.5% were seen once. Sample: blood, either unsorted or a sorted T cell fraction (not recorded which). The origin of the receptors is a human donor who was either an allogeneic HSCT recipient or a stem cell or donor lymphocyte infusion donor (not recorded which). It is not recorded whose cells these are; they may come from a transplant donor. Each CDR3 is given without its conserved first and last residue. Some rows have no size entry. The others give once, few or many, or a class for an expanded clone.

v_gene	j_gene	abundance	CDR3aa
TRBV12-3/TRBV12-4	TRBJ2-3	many	ASRLGNSDTQY
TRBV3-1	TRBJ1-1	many	ASRHRGWDTEAF
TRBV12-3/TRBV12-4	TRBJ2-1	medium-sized	ASSQDGSNYNEQF
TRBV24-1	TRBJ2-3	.	ATSDFAGAQTPDTQY
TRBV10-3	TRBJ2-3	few	AGDREHDTDTQY
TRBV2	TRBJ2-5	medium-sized	ALGGEGQETQY
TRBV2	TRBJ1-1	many	ASSEPGAHNTEAF
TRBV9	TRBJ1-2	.	ASSDRGRSGYT
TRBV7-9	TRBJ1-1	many	ASSPRGGTEAF
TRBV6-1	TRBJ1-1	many	ASSRGRTDTEAF
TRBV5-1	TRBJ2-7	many	ASSLGQVADEQY
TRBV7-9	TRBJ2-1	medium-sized	ASSLVGLNNEQF
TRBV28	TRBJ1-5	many	ASSRQGILNSNQPQH
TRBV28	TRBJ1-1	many	ASSPTPTGNTEAF
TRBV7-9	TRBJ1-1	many	ASSLAGTGGTEAF
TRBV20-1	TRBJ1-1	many	SARAGGNTEAF
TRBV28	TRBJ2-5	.	ASRTGGIGETQY
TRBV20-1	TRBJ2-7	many	SAIPSGASYEQY
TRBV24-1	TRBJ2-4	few	ATSDPLVERTGGRLAKNIQY
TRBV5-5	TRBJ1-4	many	ASSLRIGEGEKLF
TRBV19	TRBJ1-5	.	ASTSGQGVSNQPQH
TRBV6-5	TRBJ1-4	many	ASSSLTGVSEKLF
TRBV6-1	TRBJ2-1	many	ASSPGLHNEQF